Following are 28 T cell receptor beta chains from one sample sequenced in a study of regulatory T cells in long-lasting Graves disease. Both iRepertoire HTBI primers and Arm-PCR of CDR3 regions were used to build the TCR beta libraries. TCRdb analysed the multiplex PCR reads with MiXCR anew, one entry per CDR3 protein. This sample has around 480,000 distinct CDR3 sequences, with roughly 17% found just once. Noted time point: newly diagnosed GD, antithyroid drugs for less than 3 months. With RNA extracted from PBMCs as input, the TCR library was made. The same sample was also used in a study of T cells in Graves' hyperthyroidism and ophthalmopathy.

The starting material was peripheral blood mononuclear cells (PBMCs), obtained at new diagnosis, from a patient treated with antithyroid drugs. These TCRs come from a man aged 40-50 years with Graves disease.

The chain couples TRBV28 to TRBJ2-1, with D tentatively TRBD2 (6 bases). The germline V gene encodes CDR1 MDHEN and CDR2 SYDVKM. V was trimmed by 6 bases and J by 8 bases, leaving 11 bases between them. CDR3 length: 12 residues. The CDR3 region is CASSPWGDEQFF. The DNA of the CDR3 is TGTGCCAGCAGCCCTTGGGGGGATGAGCAGTTCTTC.

This clonotype was detected ten times or more. The CDR3, as DNA: TGTGCCACCAGTGATCGGGCCAGTGGGGGCGCAGATACGCAGTATTTT. Translation: CATSDRASGGADTQYF. The V and J genes are TRBV24-1 and TRBJ2-3; weak D call: TRBD1 (6 bases). This CDR3 is built from 16 residues. The V gene lost 3 bases and the J gene lost 4 bases, with 16 bases spanning the gap. Germline V gene data show CDR1 as KGHDR and CDR2 as SFDVKD.

A few counts support this clonotype. The V gene is TRBV12-3 or TRBV12-4, the J gene TRBJ2-3; perhaps TRBD2 as D (5 bases). CDR3 size: 16 residues. V lost 5 bases and J lost 2, with 17 bases in between. Here the CDR3 reads CASSRTVGILTDTQYF. The CDR3 nucleotides read TGTGCCAGCAGTCGGACTGTTGGAATCCTCACAGATACGCAGTATTTT.

With respect to this clonotype: A much larger clone lies a single base off, so this may be a read error. The chain recombines TRBV20-1 with TRBJ2-1; the D gene is possibly TRBD2 (6 bases). From germline, CDR1 is DFQATT and CDR2 SNEGSKA (reference sequence). CDR3 length equals 14 residues. The CDR3 sequence: CSAPSGTPYNEQLF. In nucleotides, the CDR3 is TGCAGTGCCCCATCCGGGACTCCTTACAATGAGCAGCTCTTC.

This clonotype was detected ten times or more. Here the CDR3 reads CSARDRGYTDTQYF. The CDR3 region has the DNA TGCAGTGCTAGAGATCGAGGTTACACAGATACGCAGTATTTT. V and J are TRBV20-1 and TRBJ2-3; D is uncertain. CDR1 and CDR2 (germline): DFQATT, SNEGSKA (reference sequence). The CDR3 is 14 amino acids. Trimming removed 0 bases from V and 2 bases from J, with 9 bases in between.

To note about this clonotype: A single base separates this from a much larger clone, so it may be a read error. The gene calls are TRBV11-1 and TRBJ2-2; 8 bases map to TRBD2. The CDR3 has 15 amino acids. V shed 6 bases, J shed 6 bases, and the junction held 9 bases outside the gene matches. The germline CDR1 and CDR2 sequences are SGHAT and FQDESV (reference sequence). CDR3 coding DNA: TGTGCCAGCAGGCCCCCGGGACTAGGCGCCGGGGAGCTGTTTTTT. Protein: CASRPPGLGAGELFF.

The chain joins TRBV10-1 to TRBJ2-3; 11 nucleotides align to TRBD2. Trimming removed 5 bases from V and 4 bases from J; junction bases left unmatched: 8. The CDR3 is 16 amino acids. CDR1 and CDR2 (germline): WNHNN, SYGVQD (reference sequence). The CDR3 region has the DNA TGCGCCAGCAGTCCGAAGACTAGCGGGAAAGCAGATACGCAGTATTTT. The encoded protein is CASSPKTSGKADTQYF.

In the case of this clonotype: It may be a read error: a sequence one base away is much more abundant. This sequence joins TRBV3-1 and TRBJ2-3; 11 bases are a match to TRBD2. The J call is in doubt because the DNA end fits TRBJ2-7 better. CDR1 and CDR2 from the germline V gene are LGHDT and YNNKEL (reference sequence). The length of the CDR3 is 15 residues. This chain's CDR3 is CASSPGLAEDNEQYF. CDR3 nucleotide sequence: TGTGCCAGCAGCCCGGGACTAGCGGAAGACAATGAGCAGTACTTC.

The V and J genes are TRBV7-9 and TRBJ2-5; D is ambiguous. Trimming removed 5 bases from V and 1 base from J, with 11 bases in between. The CDR3 sequence is 14 residues long. Germline CDR1 is SEHNR and CDR2 is FQNEAQ (reference sequence). CDR3 nucleotide sequence: TGTGCCAGCAGCCCGGCAGTTATCCAAGAGACCCAGTACTTC. It yields the protein CASSPAVIQETQYF.

This clonotype was detected a few times. A much larger clone differs by one base, so this may be a read error. This chain joins TRBV6-2 or TRBV6-3 and TRBJ2-7; the match to TRBD1 covers 10 bases. The CDR3 loop spans 15 amino acids. V lost 10 bases and J lost 4; bases outside the gene matches: 13. The germline CDR1 and CDR2 sequences are MNHEY and SVGEGT. DNA of the CDR3: TGTGCCATCAGCTCCCACCGGGACAGGGGTTACGAGCAGTACTTC. It codes for CAISSHRDRGYEQYF.

This clonotype was seen ten or more times. In nucleotides, the CDR3 is TGTGCCAGCAGACTGGCAACTAATGAAAAACTGTTTTTT. The encoded protein is CASRLATNEKLFF. The chain recombines TRBV2 with TRBJ1-4; D unresolved. Trimming pared 6 bases from V and 0 bases from J, leaving 5 bases between. Per germline, CDR1 SNHLY and CDR2 FYNNEI. This CDR3 spans 13 amino acids.

Turning to this clonotype: A read error may explain this, as a much larger clone is one base away. This chain links TRBV20-1 with TRBJ2-1, with 8 bases identical to TRBD1. The germline gives CDR1 DFQATT, CDR2 SNEGSKA (reference sequence). The CDR3 runs to 13 residues. V trimming: 6 bases; J trimming: 5 bases; junction bases outside the gene matches: 6. The CDR3 DNA follows: TGCAGTGCCCGCCGGACAGGGAACAATGAGCAGTTCTTC. Amino acids: CSARRTGNNEQFF.

About this clonotype itself: A read error may produce the germline difference seen at one junction end. The chain recombines TRBV10-3 with TRBJ2-2; TRBD2 agrees at 10 bases. Germline V gene data show CDR1 as ENHRY and CDR2 as SYGVKD. This CDR3 has 18 amino acids. The CDR3 nucleotides are TGTGCCAGCAGTCCCCACCTTAGCGGGAGGCCCAACACCGGGGAGCTGTTTTTT. Translation gives CASSPHLSGRPNTGELFF.

The sample holds many counts of this clonotype. The CDR3 is CASSSTSGDNEQFF. Here the CDR3 DNA reads TGTGCCAGCAGCTCTACTAGCGGCGACAATGAGCAGTTCTTC. V usage is TRBV6-1 and J usage is TRBJ2-1; 8 bases are a match to TRBD2. The germline CDR1 and CDR2 sequences are MNHNS and SASEGT. After removal of 6 bases from V and 5 bases from J, the junction contained 6 bases not matched to a gene. The CDR3 extends over 14 amino acids.

As concerns this clonotype: This likely reflects a read error, since a far larger clone is one base away. No conserved phenylalanine or tryptophan is present at the end of the CDR3, so a read error is the likely explanation. The chain has TRBV2 and TRBJ2-1; no clear D gene. The DNA end is more similar to TRBJ2-5, so the J call may be wrong. Germline loops: CDR1 SNHLY, CDR2 FYNNEI. The CDR3 is 12 residues long. This CDR3 reads CASRREVETQYS. Here the CDR3 DNA reads TGTGCCAGCCGGAGAGAGGTGGAGACCCAGTACTCC.

This clonotype appeared many times. The chain's CDR3 is CASSQQGLMYEQYF. The CDR3 DNA reads as TGTGCCAGCAGTCAGCAGGGACTGATGTACGAGCAGTACTTC. The chain employs TRBV27 and TRBJ2-7, with D possibly TRBD2 on 6 matching bases. The germline gives CDR1 MNHEY, CDR2 SMNVEV (reference sequence). V shed 5 bases and J shed 4 bases, with 15 bases lying between them. The CDR3 covers 14 residues.

The rearrangement uses TRBV19 and TRBJ2-7; 12 bases agree with TRBD2. The germline CDR1 and CDR2 sequences are LNHDA and SQIVND (reference sequence). This CDR3 is built from 17 residues. V trimming: 5 bases; J trimming: 3 bases; junction bases outside the gene matches: 11. The CDR3 region has the DNA TGTGCCAGTAGTGCCCAGGAGGGACTAGCGGGTAGCTACGAGCAGTACTTC. It translates to CASSAQEGLAGSYEQYF. The full variable domain, in which reference TRBV19 and TRBJ2-7 provide the parts outside the CDR3, is DGGITQSPKYLFRKEGQNVTLSCEQNLNHDAMYWYRQDPGQGLRLIYYSQIVNDFQKGDIAEGYSVSREKKESFPLTVTSAQKNPTAFYLCASSAQEGLAGSYEQYFGPGTRLTVT.

This clonotype was observed a single time. A much larger clone differs by one base, so this may be a read error. The J gene is TRBJ2-5, the V gene TRBV9; tentatively, D is TRBD2 (6 bases). The CDR3 sequence is 16 residues long. V shed 1 base and J shed 3 bases, with 16 bases lying between them. CDR1 is SGDLS and CDR2 is YYNGEE in the germline V gene. CDR3 protein: CASSVSPQGGEETQYF. The DNA of the CDR3 is TGTGCCAGCAGCGTATCCCCTCAGGGAGGAGAAGAGACCCAGTACTTC.

This clonotype was counted only a few times. The rearrangement joins TRBV15 to TRBJ2-1; D is perhaps TRBD2 (5 bases). The CDR3 extends over 16 amino acids. V was pared by 5 bases and J by 0 bases, with 14 bases between. Germline loops: CDR1 LNHNV, CDR2 YYDKDF (reference sequence). Here the CDR3 reads CATSSIAIRSYNEQFF. The CDR3 bases are TGTGCCACCAGCTCAATAGCGATCCGCTCCTACAATGAGCAGTTCTTC. The complete variable domain, with remaining parts taken from reference TRBV15 and TRBJ2-1, reads DAMVIQNPRYQVTQFGKPVTLSCSQTLNHNVMYWYQQKSSQAPKLLFHYYDKDFNNEADTPDNFQSRRPNTSFCFLDIRSPGLGDTAMYLCATSSIAIRSYNEQFFGPGTRLTVL.

This clonotype occurred many times. The genes are TRBV5-1 and TRBJ2-1; D uncertain. V dropped 2 bases and J dropped 9 bases, with 9 bases sitting between them. The CDR3 has 12 amino acids. Per the germline V gene, CDR1 is SGHRS and CDR2 is YFSETQ. CDR3 amino acids: CASSFPGSEQFF. The CDR3 coding sequence is TGCGCCAGCAGCTTCCCGGGTAGTGAGCAGTTCTTC.

This clonotype was seen ten or more times. The V and J genes are TRBV5-1 and TRBJ1-2; D not certain. V was clipped by 3 bases and J by 6 bases, with 21 bases between them. CDR1 is SGHRS, CDR2 YFSETQ, per germline. CDR3 size: 16 residues. The CDR3 protein is CASSSTPGKQGHGYTF. The CDR3 DNA reads as TGCGCCAGCAGCTCAACCCCGGGAAAACAAGGCCATGGCTACACCTTC.

Ten or more counts support this clonotype. The V call is TRBV24-1, the J call TRBJ2-7, with TRBD1 matching over 8 bases. From germline, CDR1 is KGHDR and CDR2 SFDVKD. The V and J ends lost 4 bases and 4 bases, in that order; junction bases with no gene match: 8. The length of the CDR3 is 15 residues. CDR3 DNA sequence: TGTGCCACCAGTGACCGCGGACAGGGAGGATACGAGCAGTACTTC. Protein product: CATSDRGQGGYEQYF.

The chain is built from TRBV12-5 and TRBJ2-7, with 7 bases lining up with TRBD1. Germline-derived CDR1 and CDR2 are LGHNT and FRNRAP. This CDR3 contains 14 residues. V lost 1 base and J lost 2; bases outside the gene matches: 2. DNA for the CDR3: TGTGCTAGTGGTTTGGGGGACAGAGCCTACGAGCAGTACTTC. As protein: CASGLGDRAYEQYF.

This clonotype was picked up many times. The rearrangement uses TRBV6-5 and TRBJ2-7; a weak D match, TRBD2 (5 bases). CDR1 is MNHEY and CDR2 is SVGAGI in the germline V gene. The CDR3 runs to 11 residues. V lost 3 bases to trimming and J lost 6 bases, with 6 bases between them. In nucleotides, the CDR3 is TGTGCCAGCAGTTATGGAGGCGAGCAGTACTTC. Its translation: CASSYGGEQYF.

At least ten counts were recorded for this clonotype. The chain links TRBV7-6 to TRBJ2-7; unclear D gene. This CDR3 is built from 13 residues. The ends were cut back, 5 bases at V and 6 bases at J, with 14 bases in the middle. Germline CDR1 is SGHVS and CDR2 is FNYEAQ. CDR3 sequence: CASSPLLGREQYF. The CDR3 nucleotides read TGTGCCAGCAGCCCCCTCCTCGGCCGCGAGCAGTACTTC. Complete variable domain (other parts from reference TRBV7-6 and TRBJ2-7): GAGVSQSPRYKVTKRGQDVALRCDPISGHVSLYWYRQALGQGPEFLTYFNYEAQQDKSGLPNDRFSAERPEGSISTLTIQRTEQRDSAMYRCASSPLLGREQYFGPGTRLTVT.

This clonotype was picked up a small number of times. The rearrangement links TRBV7-9 to TRBJ2-6; 12 bases fit TRBD1. This CDR3 has 18 amino acids. V gave up 5 bases and J gave up 2 bases; unmatched junction bases: 7. Germline V CDR1 and CDR2: SEHNR, FQNEAQ (reference sequence). The CDR3 sequence: CASSTPGQGATGANVLTF. CDR3 sequence (DNA): TGTGCCAGCAGCACCCCGGGACAGGGGGCGACTGGGGCCAACGTCCTGACTTTC.

This clonotype occurred a few times. The rearrangement joins TRBV28 to TRBJ2-1; weak D call: TRBD2 (6 bases). CDR3 length equals 16 residues. With 2 bases removed from V and 0 bases from J, the gap between germline ends came to 11 bases. In germline, CDR1 is MDHEN, CDR2 SYDVKM. DNA of the CDR3: TGTGCCAGCAGTTTAAGGGCGGGGAGCTCCTACAATGAGCAGTTCTTC. Protein product: CASSLRAGSSYNEQFF.

This clonotype was counted ten times or more. This chain uses TRBV10-3 with TRBJ1-2, with 9 positions matching TRBD1. V dropped 4 bases and J dropped 3; count of bases not matched to a gene: 12. Per germline, CDR1 ENHRY and CDR2 SYGVKD. The CDR3 contains 17 residues. Here the CDR3 reads CAISGQGVYNGDYGYTF. CDR3 sequence (DNA): TGTGCCATCAGTGGACAGGGGGTGTATAACGGGGACTATGGCTACACCTTC.